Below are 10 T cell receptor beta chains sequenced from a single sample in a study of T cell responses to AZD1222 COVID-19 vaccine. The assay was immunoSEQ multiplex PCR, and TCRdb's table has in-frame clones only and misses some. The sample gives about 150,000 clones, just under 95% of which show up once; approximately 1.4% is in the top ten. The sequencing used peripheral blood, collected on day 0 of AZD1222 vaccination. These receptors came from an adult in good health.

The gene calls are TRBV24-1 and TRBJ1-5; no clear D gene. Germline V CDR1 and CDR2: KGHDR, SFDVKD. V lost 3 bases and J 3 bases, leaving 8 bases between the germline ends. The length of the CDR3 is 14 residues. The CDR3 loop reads CATSDRTFNQPQHF. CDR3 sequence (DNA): TGTGCCACCAGTGATAGGACCTTCAATCAGCCCCAGCATTTT.

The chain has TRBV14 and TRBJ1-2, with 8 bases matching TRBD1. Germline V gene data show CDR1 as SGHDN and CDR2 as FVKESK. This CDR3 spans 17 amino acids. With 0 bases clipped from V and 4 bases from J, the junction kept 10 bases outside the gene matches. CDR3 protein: CASSQDSRQGNFYGYTF. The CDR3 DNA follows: TGTGCCAGCAGCCAAGATTCGAGACAGGGGAACTTCTATGGCTACACCTTC.

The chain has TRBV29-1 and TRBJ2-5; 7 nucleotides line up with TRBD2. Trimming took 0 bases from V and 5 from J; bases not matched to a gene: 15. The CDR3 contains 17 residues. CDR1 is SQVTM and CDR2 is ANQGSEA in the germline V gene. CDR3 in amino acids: CSVEDRLAEGSWETQYF. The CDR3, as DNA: TGCAGCGTTGAAGATCGACTAGCAGAAGGTTCCTGGGAGACCCAGTACTTC.

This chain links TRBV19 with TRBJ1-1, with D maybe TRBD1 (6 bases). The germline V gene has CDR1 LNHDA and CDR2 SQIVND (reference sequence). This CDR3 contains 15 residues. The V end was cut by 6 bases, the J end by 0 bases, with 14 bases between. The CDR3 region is CASSPIGTMNTEAFF. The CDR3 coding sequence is TGTGCCAGTAGCCCAATAGGGACAATGAACACTGAAGCTTTCTTT.

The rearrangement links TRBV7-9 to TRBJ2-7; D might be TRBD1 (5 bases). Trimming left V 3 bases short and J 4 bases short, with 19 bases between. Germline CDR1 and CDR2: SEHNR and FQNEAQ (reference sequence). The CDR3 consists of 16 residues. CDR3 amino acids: CASSFPRGSVGYEQYF. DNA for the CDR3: TGTGCCAGCAGCTTTCCTAGGGGCTCGGTTGGATACGAGCAGTACTTC.

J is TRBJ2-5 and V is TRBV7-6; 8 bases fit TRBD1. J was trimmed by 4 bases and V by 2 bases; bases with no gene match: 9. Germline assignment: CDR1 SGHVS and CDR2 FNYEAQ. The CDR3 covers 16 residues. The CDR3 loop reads CASSLSGQGARETQYF. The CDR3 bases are TGTGCCAGCAGCTTAAGTGGGCAGGGGGCAAGAGAGACCCAGTACTTC.

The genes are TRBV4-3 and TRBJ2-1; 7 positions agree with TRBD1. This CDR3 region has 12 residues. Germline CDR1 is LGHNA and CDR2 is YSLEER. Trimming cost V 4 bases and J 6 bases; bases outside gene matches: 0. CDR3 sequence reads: CASSPGGNEQFF. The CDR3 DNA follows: TGCGCCAGCAGCCCAGGGGGCAATGAGCAGTTCTTC.

Here the CDR3 DNA reads TGTGCCACCAGCAGAGCCAGGGGTTCGGCTAATGAAAAACTGTTTTTT. Protein product: CATSRARGSANEKLFF. The chain links TRBV15 to TRBJ1-4, with a possible D match to TRBD1 (6 bases). Germline V gene lookup returns CDR1 LNHNV and CDR2 YYDKDF (reference sequence). The CDR3 runs to 16 residues. V shed 1 base and J shed 3 bases, with 12 bases lying between them.

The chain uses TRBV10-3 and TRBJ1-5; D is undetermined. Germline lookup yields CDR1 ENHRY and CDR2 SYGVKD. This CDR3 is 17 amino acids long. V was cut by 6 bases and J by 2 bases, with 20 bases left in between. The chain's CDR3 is CAISSRGPNSGNQPQHF. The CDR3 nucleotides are TGTGCCATCAGCTCCCGCGGCCCCAACTCGGGCAATCAGCCCCAGCATTTT.

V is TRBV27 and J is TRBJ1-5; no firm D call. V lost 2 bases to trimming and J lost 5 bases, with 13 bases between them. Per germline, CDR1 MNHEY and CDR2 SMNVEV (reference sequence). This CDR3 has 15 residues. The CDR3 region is CASSLKSPGDQPQHF. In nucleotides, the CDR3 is TGTGCCAGCAGTTTAAAGAGCCCGGGCGATCAGCCCCAGCATTTT.